These T cell receptor beta chains were read from a single sample in a study of cytomegalovirus exposure and HLA in healthy donors. Using immunoSEQ multiplex PCR, the repertoire was profiled, and TCRdb retains in-frame clones only, with some absent. This table has 80,000 to 95,000 clones, roughly 79% appearing once. The specimen sequenced was PBMCs. Receptors were obtained from a woman aged 30 to 39 in good health and CMV-seronegative. Each CDR3 is given without its conserved first and last residue. Fields, in order: V gene, D gene, J gene, CDR3 protein. The D gene is left open where the match is weak.

TRBV5-1	NA	TRBJ2-4	ASSPGRAGENIQY
TRBV5-1	TRBD2	NA	ASSSLAGAGYEQY
TRBV10-1	TRBD1	TRBJ1-5	ASSKRQGTRNQPQH
TRBV18	TRBD2	TRBJ2-7	ASSPLAESYEQY
TRBV5-6	TRBD2	TRBJ2-1	ASSLIAGRSYNEQF
TRBV28	TRBD1	TRBJ1-1	ASRPPGQGSNEAF
TRBV6-1	TRBD1	TRBJ1-4	ASSKQGVNEKLF
TRBV29-1	TRBD1	TRBJ2-1	SVEGSPRTGLKNEQF
TRBV10-2	TRBD2	TRBJ2-3	ASSKTSGGLDTQY
TRBV7-3	NA	TRBJ2-7	ASSLNPGGGQHEQY
TRBV9	TRBD1	TRBJ1-2	ASSTSGTAFNYGYT
TRBV27	TRBD2	TRBJ2-2	ASSGSLAGGPTGELF
TRBV27	NA	TRBJ2-3	ASSLSPERYTQY
TRBV4-1	TRBD2	TRBJ2-5	ASSQDNVGLALRRSETQY
TRBV28	TRBD2	TRBJ2-7	ASRGRGVETSGFGVWSSYEQY
TRBV29-1	NA	TRBJ1-1	SVQGGTEAF
TRBV9	TRBD2	TRBJ2-7	ASSVGIAGDILSYEQY